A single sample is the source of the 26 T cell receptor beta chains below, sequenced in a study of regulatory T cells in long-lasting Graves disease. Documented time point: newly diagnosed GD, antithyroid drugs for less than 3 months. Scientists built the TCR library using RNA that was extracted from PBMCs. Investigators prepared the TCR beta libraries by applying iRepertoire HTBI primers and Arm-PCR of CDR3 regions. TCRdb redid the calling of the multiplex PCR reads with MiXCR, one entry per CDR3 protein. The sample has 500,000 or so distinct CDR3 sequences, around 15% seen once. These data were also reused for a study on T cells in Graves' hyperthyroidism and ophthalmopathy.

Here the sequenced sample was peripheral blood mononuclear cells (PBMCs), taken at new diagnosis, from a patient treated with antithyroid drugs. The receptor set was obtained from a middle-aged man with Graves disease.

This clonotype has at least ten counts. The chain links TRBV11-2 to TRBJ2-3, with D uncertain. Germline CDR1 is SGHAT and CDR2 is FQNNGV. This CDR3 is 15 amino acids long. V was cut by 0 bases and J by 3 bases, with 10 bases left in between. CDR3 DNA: TGTGCCAGCAGCTTAGAGGTCCTGGGAACAGATACGCAGTATTTT. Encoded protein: CASSLEVLGTDTQYF. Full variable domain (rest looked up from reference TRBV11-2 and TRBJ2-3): EAGVAQSPRYKIIEKRQSVAFWCNPISGHATLYWYQQILGQGPKLLIQFQNNGVVDDSQLPKDRFSAERLKGVDSTLKIQPAKLEDSAVYLCASSLEVLGTDTQYFGPGTRLTVL.

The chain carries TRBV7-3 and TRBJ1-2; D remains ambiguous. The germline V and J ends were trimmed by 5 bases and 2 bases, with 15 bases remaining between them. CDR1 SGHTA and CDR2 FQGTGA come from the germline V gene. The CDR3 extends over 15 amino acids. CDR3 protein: CASSDPYKDNYGYTF. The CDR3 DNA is TGTGCCAGCAGCGATCCGTATAAGGACAACTATGGCTACACCTTC.

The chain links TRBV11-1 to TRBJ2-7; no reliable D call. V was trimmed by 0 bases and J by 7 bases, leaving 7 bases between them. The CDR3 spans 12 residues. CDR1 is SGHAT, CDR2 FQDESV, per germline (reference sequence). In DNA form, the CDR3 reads TGTGCCAGCAGCTTAGCTTCAGAGGAGCAGTACTTC. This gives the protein CASSLASEEQYF.

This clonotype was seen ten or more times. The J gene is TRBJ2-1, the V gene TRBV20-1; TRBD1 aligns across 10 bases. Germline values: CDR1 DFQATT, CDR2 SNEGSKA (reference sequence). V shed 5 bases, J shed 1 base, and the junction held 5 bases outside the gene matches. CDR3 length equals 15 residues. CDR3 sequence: CSAGLGQGSYNEQFF. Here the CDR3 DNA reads TGCAGTGCTGGACTGGGACAGGGGTCCTACAATGAGCAGTTCTTC.

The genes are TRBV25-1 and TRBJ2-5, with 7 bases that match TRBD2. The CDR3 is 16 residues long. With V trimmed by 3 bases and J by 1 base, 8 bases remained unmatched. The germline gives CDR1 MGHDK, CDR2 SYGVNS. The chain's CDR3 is CASSDVAGGSQETQYF. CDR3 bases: TGTGCCAGCAGTGACGTGGCTGGCGGGAGCCAAGAGACCCAGTACTTC. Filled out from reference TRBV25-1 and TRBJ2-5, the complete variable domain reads EADIYQTPRYLVIGTGKKITLECSQTMGHDKMYWYQQDPGMELHLIHYSYGVNSTEKGDLSSESTVSRIRTEHFPLTLESARPSHTSQYLCASSDVAGGSQETQYFGPGTRLLVL.

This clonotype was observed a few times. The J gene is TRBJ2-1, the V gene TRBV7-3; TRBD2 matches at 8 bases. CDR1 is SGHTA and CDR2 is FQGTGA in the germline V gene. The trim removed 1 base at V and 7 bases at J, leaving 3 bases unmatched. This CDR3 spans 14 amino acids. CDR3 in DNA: TGTGCCAGCAGCTTAAGGACTAGCAGGAATGAGCAGTTCTTC. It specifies CASSLRTSRNEQFF.

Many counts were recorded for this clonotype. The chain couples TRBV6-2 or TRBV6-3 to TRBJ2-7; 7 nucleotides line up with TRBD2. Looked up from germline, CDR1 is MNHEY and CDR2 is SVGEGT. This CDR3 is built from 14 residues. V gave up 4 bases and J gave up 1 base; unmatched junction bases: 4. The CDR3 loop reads CASSFSGFSYEQYF. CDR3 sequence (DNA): TGTGCCAGCAGTTTTAGCGGGTTTTCCTACGAGCAGTACTTC.

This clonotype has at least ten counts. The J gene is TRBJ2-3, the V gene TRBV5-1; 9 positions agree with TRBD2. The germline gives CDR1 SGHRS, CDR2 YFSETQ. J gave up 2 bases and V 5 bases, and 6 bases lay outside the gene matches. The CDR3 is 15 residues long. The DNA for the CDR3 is TGCGCCAGCAGTCACCCTAGCGGGAACACAGATACGCAGTATTTT. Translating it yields CASSHPSGNTDTQYF.

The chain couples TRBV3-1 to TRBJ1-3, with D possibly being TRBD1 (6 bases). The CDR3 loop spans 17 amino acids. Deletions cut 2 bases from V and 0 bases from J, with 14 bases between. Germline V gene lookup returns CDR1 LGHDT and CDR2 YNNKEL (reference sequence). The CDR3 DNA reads TGTGCCAGCAGCCAAAACCGGGACACCCACTCTGGAAACACCATATATTTT. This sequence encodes CASSQNRDTHSGNTIYF.

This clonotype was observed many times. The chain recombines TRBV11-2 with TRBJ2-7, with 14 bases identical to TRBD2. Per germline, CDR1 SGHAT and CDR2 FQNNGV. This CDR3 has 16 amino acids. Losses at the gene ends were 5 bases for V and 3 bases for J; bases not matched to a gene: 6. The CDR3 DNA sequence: TGTGCCAGCAGCCTCTTCGGGACTAGCGGGAGCTACGAGCAGTACTTC. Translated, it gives CASSLFGTSGSYEQYF.

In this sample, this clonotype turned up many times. The DNA of the CDR3 is TGTGCCTGGAGTGAGGGACTAAAATCAGAGACCCAGTACTTC. It encodes CAWSEGLKSETQYF. V usage is TRBV30 and J usage is TRBJ2-5; 7 nucleotides match TRBD2. Losses at the gene ends were 1 base for V and 4 bases for J; bases not matched to a gene: 6. CDR3 length equals 14 residues. Germline V gene lookup returns CDR1 GTSNPN and CDR2 SVGIG (reference sequence).

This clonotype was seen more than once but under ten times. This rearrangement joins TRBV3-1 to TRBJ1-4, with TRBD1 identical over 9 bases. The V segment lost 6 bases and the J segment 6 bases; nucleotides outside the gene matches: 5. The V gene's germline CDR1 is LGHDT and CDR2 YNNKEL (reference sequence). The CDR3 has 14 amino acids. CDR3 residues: CASSFRDRDEKLFF. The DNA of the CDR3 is TGTGCCAGCAGTTTCCGGGACAGGGATGAAAAACTGTTTTTT.

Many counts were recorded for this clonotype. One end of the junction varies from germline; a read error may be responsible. The CDR3 loop is CASSSDRTKYF. The CDR3, as DNA: TGCGCCAGCAGCAGTGACCGGACCAAGTACTTC. V and J are TRBV5-1 and TRBJ2-5; no reliable D call. In germline, CDR1 is SGHRS, CDR2 YFSETQ. The CDR3 sequence is 11 residues long.

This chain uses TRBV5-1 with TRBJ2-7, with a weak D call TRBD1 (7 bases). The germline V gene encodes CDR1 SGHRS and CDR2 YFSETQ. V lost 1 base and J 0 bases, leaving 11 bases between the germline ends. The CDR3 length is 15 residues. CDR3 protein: CASSLSQGGSYEQYF. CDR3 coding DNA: TGCGCCAGCAGCTTGTCTCAGGGGGGCTCCTACGAGCAGTACTTC. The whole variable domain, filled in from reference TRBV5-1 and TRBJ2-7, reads KAGVTQTPRYLIKTRGQQVTLSCSPISGHRSVSWYQQTPGQGLQFLFEYFSETQRNKGNFPGRFSGRQFSNSRSEMNVSTLELGDSALYLCASSLSQGGSYEQYFGPGTRLTVT.

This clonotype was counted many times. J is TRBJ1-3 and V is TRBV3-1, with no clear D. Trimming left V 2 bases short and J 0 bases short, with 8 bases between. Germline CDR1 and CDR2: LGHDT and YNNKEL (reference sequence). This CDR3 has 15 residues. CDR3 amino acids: CASSQSDHSGNTIYF. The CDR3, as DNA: TGTGCCAGCAGCCAAAGTGACCACTCTGGAAACACCATATATTTT.

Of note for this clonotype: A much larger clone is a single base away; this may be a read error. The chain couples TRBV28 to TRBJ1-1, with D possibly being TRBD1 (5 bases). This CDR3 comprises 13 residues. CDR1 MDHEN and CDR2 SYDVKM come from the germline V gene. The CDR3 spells CASSFKGNTKAFF. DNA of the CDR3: TGTGCCAGCAGTTTCAAGGGGAACACTAAAGCTTTCTTT.

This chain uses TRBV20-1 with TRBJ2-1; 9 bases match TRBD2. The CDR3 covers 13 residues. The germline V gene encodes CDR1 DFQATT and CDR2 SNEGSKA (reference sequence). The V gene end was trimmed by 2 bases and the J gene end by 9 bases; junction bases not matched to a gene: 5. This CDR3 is CSARSLAGFEQFF. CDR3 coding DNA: TGCAGTGCTAGAAGCCTAGCGGGATTTGAGCAGTTCTTC.

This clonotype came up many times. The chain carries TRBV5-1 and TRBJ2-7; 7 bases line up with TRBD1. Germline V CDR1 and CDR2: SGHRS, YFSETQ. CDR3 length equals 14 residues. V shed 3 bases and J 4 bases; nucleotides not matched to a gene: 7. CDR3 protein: CASSSDRVLYEQYF. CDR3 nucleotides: TGCGCCAGCAGCTCCGACAGGGTTCTTTACGAGCAGTACTTC.

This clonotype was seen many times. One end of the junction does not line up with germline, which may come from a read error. CDR3 DNA: TGTGCCAGCAACGGAAGGAACGCTGAAGCTTTCTTT. Translation: CASNGRNAEAFF. The V call is TRBV27, the J call TRBJ1-1, with unresolved D. The CDR3 spans 12 residues. Germline V gives CDR1 MNHEY, CDR2 SMNVEV (reference sequence).

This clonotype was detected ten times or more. The CDR3 DNA reads as TGTGCCAGCAGTTTATGGGGGCTTGGGTCTCTGGAGCAGTACTTC. It encodes CASSLWGLGSLEQYF. The chain is built from TRBV28 and TRBJ2-7, with D maybe TRBD1 (5 bases). The CDR3 is made up of 15 amino acids. Germline CDR1 reads MDHEN; CDR2 reads SYDVKM. With 0 bases removed from V and 7 bases from J, the gap between germline ends came to 16 bases.

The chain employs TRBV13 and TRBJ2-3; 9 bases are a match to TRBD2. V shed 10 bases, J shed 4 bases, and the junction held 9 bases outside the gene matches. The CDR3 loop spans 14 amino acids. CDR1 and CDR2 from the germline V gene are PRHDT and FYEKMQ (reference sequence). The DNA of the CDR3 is TGTGCCACAGGCCCGGGACTAGCCGCAGATACGCAGTATTTT. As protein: CATGPGLAADTQYF.

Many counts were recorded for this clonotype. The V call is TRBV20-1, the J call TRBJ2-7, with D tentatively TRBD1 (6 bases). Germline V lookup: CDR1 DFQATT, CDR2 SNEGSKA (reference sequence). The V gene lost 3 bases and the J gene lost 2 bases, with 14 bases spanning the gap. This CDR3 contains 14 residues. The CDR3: CSASGGQIPYEQYF. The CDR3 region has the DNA TGCAGTGCTAGCGGCGGACAGATCCCCTACGAGCAGTACTTC.

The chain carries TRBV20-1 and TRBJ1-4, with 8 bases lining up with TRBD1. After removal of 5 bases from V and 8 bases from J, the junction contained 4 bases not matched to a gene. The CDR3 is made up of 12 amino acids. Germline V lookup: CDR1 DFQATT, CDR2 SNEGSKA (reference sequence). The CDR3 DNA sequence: TGCAGTGCTTTGACAGGGGAAGAAAAACTGTTTTTT. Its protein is CSALTGEEKLFF.

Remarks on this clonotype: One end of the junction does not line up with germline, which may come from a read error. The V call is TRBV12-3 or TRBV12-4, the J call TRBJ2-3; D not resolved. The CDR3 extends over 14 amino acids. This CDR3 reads CASSFTRPTDTQCF. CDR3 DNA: TGTGCCAGCAGTTTTACGCGCCCCACAGATACGCAGTGTTTT.

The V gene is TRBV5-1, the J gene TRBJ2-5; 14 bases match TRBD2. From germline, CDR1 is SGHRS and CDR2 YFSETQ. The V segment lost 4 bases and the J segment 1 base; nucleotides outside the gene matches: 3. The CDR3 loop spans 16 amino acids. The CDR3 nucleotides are TGCGCCAGCAGCCCGGGGACTAGCGGGAGCCAAGAGACCCAGTACTTC. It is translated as CASSPGTSGSQETQYF.

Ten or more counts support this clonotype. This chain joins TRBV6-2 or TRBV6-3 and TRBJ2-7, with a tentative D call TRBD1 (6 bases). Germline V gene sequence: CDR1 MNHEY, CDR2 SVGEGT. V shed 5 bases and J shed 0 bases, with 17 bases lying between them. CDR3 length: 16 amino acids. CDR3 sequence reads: CASSDALQGISYEQYF. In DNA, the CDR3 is TGTGCCAGCAGTGATGCTCTACAGGGCATCTCCTACGAGCAGTACTTC.